These T cell receptor beta chains were read from a single sample in a study of OX40 agonist ivuxolimab in advanced cancers. The data were produced by immunoSEQ multiplex PCR, yet TCRdb's version contains in-frame clones alone and is incomplete. The data contain approximately 37,000 clones, 84% of them singletons. Sequenced here: CD4+ or CD8+ T cells sorted from blood, sampled in a trial of the OX40 agonist ivuxolimab. Source of these receptors: an adult with an advanced solid tumor such as melanoma, head and neck, liver or kidney cancer. The CDR3 runs from the conserved cysteine through the conserved F or W. A D gene is named only where the DNA matches it firmly. Where a row states a size, it is once, few, many or the class of an expanded clone; other rows omit it.

j_gene,d_gene,v_gene,abundance,CDR3nt,CDR3aa
TRBJ2-5,.,TRBV6-5,.,TGTGCCAGCAGCGATAGACAGGACAAAGAGACCCAGTACTTC,CASSDRQDKETQYF
TRBJ2-7,TRBD2,TRBV5-5,.,TGTGCCAGCAGCCAAGCTAGCGGGAGGACCTACGAGCAGTACTTC,CASSQASGRTYEQYF
TRBJ1-4,.,TRBV2,.,TGTGCCAGCACGGTACAGGGTGAAAAACTGTTTTTT,CASTVQGEKLFF
TRBJ1-2,.,TRBV7-2,.,TGTGCCAGCAGCCTTTCTGCCGGGGACTATGGCTACACCTTC,CASSLSAGDYGYTF
TRBJ2-7,.,TRBV9,medium-sized,TGTGCCAGCAGCGTAGCAGGGATACCCTACGAGCAGTACTTC,CASSVAGIPYEQYF
TRBJ2-7,.,TRBV11-2,.,TGTGCCAGCAGCTTAGATCCGGGGCAGAGCTACGAGCAGTACTTC,CASSLDPGQSYEQYF
TRBJ1-1,.,TRBV14,.,TGTGCCAGCAGCCGACAGGAGAACACTGAAGCTTTCTTT,CASSRQENTEAFF
TRBJ2-1,.,TRBV19,.,TGTGCCAGTAGTATACTGGGCTCGAGCTCCTACAATGAGCAGTTCTTC,CASSILGSSSYNEQFF
TRBJ2-7,TRBD1,TRBV11-2,once,TGTGCCAGCGGGGACAGGGTCACCTACGAGCAGTACTTC,CASGDRVTYEQYF
TRBJ1-5,.,TRBV19,few,TGTGCCAGTAGTAATCAGAGGAATCAGCCCCAGCATTTT,CASSNQRNQPQHF
TRBJ2-7,.,TRBV28,.,TGTGCCAGCAGTTCCCAGGGTGGGGGTCACTACGAGCAGTACTTC,CASSSQGGGHYEQYF